This T cell receptor (beta chain) appears in the sequencing data of a study of blood T cell repertoires in COVID-19. About the research overall: Acute and convalescent COVID-19 samples came from the United States, Italy and Spain. T cells, B-cell-depleted T cells, or PBMCs supplied cDNA or gDNA.

Between the trimmed V and J ends, which lost 8 bases and 2 bases, there was a span of 15 bases. The CDR3 has 14 residues. The germline CDR1 and CDR2 sequences are MNHEY and SVGAGI. Source study methods: Estimated nucleated cell counts came from reference gene primer amplification. Only in-frame clones appear in the TCRdb table, and some are missing; sequencing was by immunoSEQ multiplex PCR. D and trimming come from the DNA, and the V and J calls and clone size come from that table. The repertoire includes 60,000 to 65,000 clones, roughly 80% of them detected once, and about 20% sits in the top ten. This clone was recorded only once.

The gene calls are TRBV6-5 and TRBJ1-2; D may be TRBD1 (6 bases). The receptor comes from a man in his sixties with acute or convalescent COVID-19. The source material was peripheral blood. CDR3 residues: CASRKDSPNYGYTF. The CDR3 coding sequence is TGTGCCAGCCGGAAGGACAGCCCAAACTATGGCTACACCTTC.